A single sample gave rise to the 27 T cell receptor beta chains below, sequenced in a study of monozygotic twins with inflammatory bowel disease. Using the 5' RACE reads, TCRdb records one entry per CDR3 protein without DNA. This sample contains 150,000 or so distinct CDR3 sequences. The sequenced sample consisted of blood. All receptors derive from a human donor with ulcerative colitis or Crohn's disease, or a healthy co-twin of an affected twin (not recorded which).

The V and J genes are TRBV18 and TRBJ2-1; the TCRdb D gene call, TRBD2, has no DNA to confirm it. The CDR3 is made up of 15 amino acids. Germline V gene sequence: CDR1 KGHSH, CDR2 LQKENI. The CDR3 sequence is CASSPSTSAGNEQFF. Full variable domain (rest looked up from reference TRBV18 and TRBJ2-1): NAGVMQNPRHLVRRRGQEARLRCSPMKGHSHVYWYRQLPEEGLKFMVYLQKENIIDESGMPKERFSAEFPKEGPSILRIQQVVRGDSAAYFCASSPSTSAGNEQFFGPGTRLTVL.

The chain recombines TRBV7-8 with TRBJ2-1; TCRdb selects TRBD2, and the lack of DNA leaves this call unchecked. The CDR3 extends over 16 amino acids. CDR1 is SGHVS, CDR2 FQNEAQ, per germline. The CDR3 here is CASSLVSTGVTNEQFF.

This chain joins TRBV28 and TRBJ1-1; TCRdb lists TRBD1, though no DNA is available to test this call. The germline V gene has CDR1 MDHEN and CDR2 SYDVKM. The CDR3 loop spans 13 amino acids. CDR3 loop: CASRRRGMPEAFF.

This chain links TRBV10-3 with TRBJ1-5. The length of the CDR3 is 15 residues. Germline CDR1 and CDR2: ENHRY and SYGVKD. The CDR3 loop is CAISEGLNSNQPQHF.

The rearrangement joins TRBV7-2 to TRBJ1-1. The CDR3 runs 13 residues. Germline values: CDR1 SGHTA, CDR2 FQGNSA. CDR3 sequence: CVSSLLMDTEAFF.

The gene calls are TRBV30 and TRBJ2-7; the TCRdb D gene call, TRBD2, has no DNA to confirm it. Germline lookup yields CDR1 GTSNPN and CDR2 SVGIG (reference sequence). This CDR3 is built from 18 residues. The CDR3 reads CAWSVASGRVRTNYEQYF.

This sequence joins TRBV6-1 and TRBJ1-3; TCRdb's D call of TRBD1 is untestable without DNA. Per germline, CDR1 MNHNS and CDR2 SASEGT. This CDR3 contains 14 residues. CDR3 protein: CASRPGFSGNTIYF.

The chain's CDR3 is CASSGRQGNTEAFF. This chain joins TRBV7-9 and TRBJ1-1; as DNA is missing, the TRBD1 call by TCRdb cannot be tested. Germline V gene data show CDR1 as SEHNR and CDR2 as FQNEAQ (reference sequence). The CDR3 contains 14 residues.

The chain links TRBV15 to TRBJ1-4; TCRdb names TRBD1, which stays unverified in the absence of DNA. Germline CDR1 LNHNV, CDR2 YYDKDF (reference sequence). The CDR3 sequence is 15 residues long. The CDR3 protein is CATSRAGQGNEKLFF.

By frequency, this clonotype is medium-sized. This chain connects TRBV5-1 to TRBJ2-5; without DNA, the TCRdb call of TRBD1 cannot be checked. The germline V gene has CDR1 SGHRS and CDR2 YFSETQ. This CDR3 has 14 amino acids. CDR3 sequence reads: CASSLYQGEETQYF.

This chain links TRBV5-4 with TRBJ2-3. The CDR3 consists of 12 residues. Germline-derived CDR1 and CDR2 are SGHNT and YYREEE (reference sequence). This CDR3 is CASSLDTDTQYF.

The CDR3 protein is CASRRGLAGGTGELFF. The gene calls are TRBV5-1 and TRBJ2-2; as DNA is missing, the TRBD2 call by TCRdb cannot be tested. Germline V CDR1 and CDR2: SGHRS, YFSETQ. The CDR3 loop spans 16 amino acids. Filled out from reference TRBV5-1 and TRBJ2-2, the complete variable domain reads KAGVTQTPRYLIKTRGQQVTLSCSPISGHRSVSWYQQTPGQGLQFLFEYFSETQRNKGNFPGRFSGRQFSNSRSEMNVSTLELGDSALYLCASRRGLAGGTGELFFGEGSRLTVL.

The rearrangement joins TRBV3-1 to TRBJ2-1; TCRdb calls TRBD2, which cannot be checked without DNA. CDR3 length: 16 residues. The germline V gene has CDR1 LGHDT and CDR2 YNNKEL (reference sequence). The CDR3: CASSQGPSGSRYEQFF.

The J gene is TRBJ1-2, the V gene TRBV27; absent DNA, TCRdb's TRBD1 call cannot be checked. Germline assignment: CDR1 MNHEY and CDR2 SMNVEV (reference sequence). The length of the CDR3 is 17 residues. The CDR3 is CASSPTGTGGRGYGYTF.

V usage is TRBV4-1 and J usage is TRBJ1-3; the TCRdb call, TRBD1, lacks DNA for checking. This CDR3 is built from 17 residues. Germline lookup yields CDR1 MGHRA and CDR2 YSYEKL. The CDR3 loop reads CASSREQGPNSGNTIYF.

The V and J genes are TRBV12-3 or TRBV12-4 and TRBJ2-4; TCRdb gives TRBD2 as the D gene, but with no DNA this cannot be confirmed. The CDR3 consists of 20 residues. CDR3 protein: CASSLASGGSGWDLENIQYF.

This chain joins TRBV3-1 and TRBJ2-6; the D gene TCRdb calls, TRBD1, cannot be checked with no DNA. The CDR3 has 16 amino acids. Germline loops: CDR1 LGHDT, CDR2 YNNKEL (reference sequence). The CDR3 protein is CASSQGGGTGANVLTF.

V usage is TRBV28 and J usage is TRBJ1-1; TCRdb's D call, TRBD1, is unchecked because there is no DNA. The CDR3 totals 16 residues. CDR1 MDHEN and CDR2 SYDVKM come from the germline V gene. Here the CDR3 reads CASSPFTDRPNTEAFF.

This rearrangement joins TRBV7-6 to TRBJ1-2. CDR1 and CDR2 (germline): SGHVS, FNYEAQ. This CDR3 spans 14 amino acids. CDR3 residues: CASSPVGGEGGYTF.

The chain links TRBV11-2 to TRBJ2-3; there is no DNA to check the TCRdb D call of TRBD1. The CDR3 contains 15 residues. Germline V gene sequence: CDR1 SGHAT, CDR2 FQNNGV. The CDR3 region is CASIPTGGGTDTQYF.

The chain couples TRBV7-2 to TRBJ2-7. Germline V gene sequence: CDR1 SGHTA, CDR2 FQGNSA. The CDR3 is 11 amino acids. CDR3 region: CASSDPYEQYF.

The chain has TRBV2 and TRBJ1-5; as DNA is missing, the TRBD1 call by TCRdb cannot be tested. Germline lookup yields CDR1 SNHLY and CDR2 FYNNEI. This CDR3 has 13 residues. CDR3 loop: CASVLGGNQPQHF.

The V and J genes are TRBV24-1 and TRBJ1-3. The CDR3 consists of 15 residues. Germline loops: CDR1 KGHDR, CDR2 SFDVKD. CDR3 residues: CATSASRDSGNTIYF.

J is TRBJ2-7 and V is TRBV12-3 or TRBV12-4; the D call of TRBD2 rests on TCRdb alone, since no DNA is present to check it. This CDR3 has 19 amino acids. CDR3: CASSLGVAGGLGWVYEQYF.

This chain connects TRBV6-2 or TRBV6-3 to TRBJ2-1; there is no DNA to check the TCRdb D call of TRBD1. This CDR3 is 12 amino acids long. Germline V gene sequence: CDR1 MNHEY, CDR2 SVGEGT. The CDR3 sequence: CASRPTGIEQFF.

The chain combines TRBV5-5 with TRBJ1-5. The CDR3 extends over 16 amino acids. Looked up from germline, CDR1 is SGHKS and CDR2 is YYEKEE (reference sequence). CDR3 in amino acids: CASSLEADYSNQPQHF.

The chain joins TRBV19 to TRBJ1-2; the TCRdb call, TRBD1, lacks DNA for checking. Germline V gives CDR1 LNHDA, CDR2 SQIVND (reference sequence). The CDR3 sequence is 14 residues long. CDR3 protein: CASSGDSSFRGYTF. Full variable domain (remainder filled in from reference TRBV19 and TRBJ1-2): DGGITQSPKYLFRKEGQNVTLSCEQNLNHDAMYWYRQDPGQGLRLIYYSQIVNDFQKGDIAEGYSVSREKKESFPLTVTSAQKNPTAFYLCASSGDSSFRGYTFGSGTRLTVV.